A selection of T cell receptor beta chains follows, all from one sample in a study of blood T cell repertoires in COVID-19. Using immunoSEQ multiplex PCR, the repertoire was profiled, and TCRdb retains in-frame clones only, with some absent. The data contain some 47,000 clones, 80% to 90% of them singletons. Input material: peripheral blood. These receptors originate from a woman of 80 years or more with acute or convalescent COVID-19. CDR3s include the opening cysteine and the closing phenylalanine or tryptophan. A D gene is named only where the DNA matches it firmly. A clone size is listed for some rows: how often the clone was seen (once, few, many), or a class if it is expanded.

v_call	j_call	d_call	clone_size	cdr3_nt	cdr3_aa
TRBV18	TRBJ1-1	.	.	TGTGCCAGCTCACCCGACATGAACACTGAAGCTTTCTTT	CASSPDMNTEAFF
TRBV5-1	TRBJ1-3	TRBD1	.	TGCGCCAGCAGCCTGACAGGGAACGGAAACACCATATATTTT	CASSLTGNGNTIYF
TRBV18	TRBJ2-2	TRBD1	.	TGTGCCAGCTCACCGTTACCGGGACAGGGCACCGGGGAGCTGTTTTTT	CASSPLPGQGTGELFF
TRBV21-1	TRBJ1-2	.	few	TGTGCCAGCAGCAAAGTTCGGTTGCGGGCCCTTAACTATGGCTACACCTTC	CASSKVRLRALNYGYTF
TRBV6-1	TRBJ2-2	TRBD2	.	TGTGCCAGCAGTGACATGAATTCGGCGGGGGGGCCGACCGGGGAGCTGTTTTTT	CASSDMNSAGGPTGELFF
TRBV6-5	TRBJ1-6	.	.	TGTGCCAGCACCTTGACAGAGCTTAATTCACCCCTCCACTTT	CASTLTELNSPLHF
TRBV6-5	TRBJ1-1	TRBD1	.	TGTGCCAGCAGTTCCGGACAGGGAACTGAAGCTTTCTTT	CASSSGQGTEAFF
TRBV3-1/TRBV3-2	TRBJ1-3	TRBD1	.	TGTGCCAGCAGCCAAGGGGGACAGCTGTTAGGAAACACCATATATTTT	CASSQGGQLLGNTIYF
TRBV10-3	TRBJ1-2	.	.	TGTGCCATCAGTGAGGGGACTGCGCTAAAGTATGGCTACACCTTC	CAISEGTALKYGYTF
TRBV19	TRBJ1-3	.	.	TGTGCCAGTAGTAAATTGAGCTCTGGAAACACCATATATTTT	CASSKLSSGNTIYF
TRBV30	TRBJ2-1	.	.	TGTGCCTCATCAGCACAGGGTAGAAATGAGCAGTTCTTC	CASSAQGRNEQFF
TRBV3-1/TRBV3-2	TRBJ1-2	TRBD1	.	TGTGCCAGCAGCCAAGGGTACAGGGGGCGACCGGGCTACACCTTC	CASSQGYRGRPGYTF
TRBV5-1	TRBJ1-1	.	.	TGCGCCAGCAGCTTGGGGGACATGAACACTGAAGCTTTCTTT	CASSLGDMNTEAFF
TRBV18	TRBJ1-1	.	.	TGTGCCAGCTCTCAACTAGGAACAGCCTTGAACACTGAAGCTTTCTTT	CASSQLGTALNTEAFF
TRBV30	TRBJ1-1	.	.	TGTGCCTGGAGTGCCCTGGGTTCCGGGGGCACTGAAGCTTTCTTT	CAWSALGSGGTEAFF
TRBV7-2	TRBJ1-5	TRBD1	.	TGTGCCAGCAGCTTGGGGACAGGGCTGAATCAGCCCCAGCATTTT	CASSLGTGLNQPQHF
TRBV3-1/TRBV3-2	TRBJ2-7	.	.	TGTGCCAGCAGCCAAGATTGGCAGGCCTACGAGCAGTACTTC	CASSQDWQAYEQYF
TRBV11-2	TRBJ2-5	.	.	TGTGCCAGCAGCTGGCCTAGGCGGCTGGGAGAGACCCAGTACTTC	CASSWPRRLGETQYF
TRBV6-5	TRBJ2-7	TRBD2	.	TGTGCCAGCACCCTGGGACTAGCGGGGGGGAACGAGCAGTACTTC	CASTLGLAGGNEQYF
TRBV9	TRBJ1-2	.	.	TGTGCCAGCAGCGCCGGACGGGGCTATGGCTACACCTTC	CASSAGRGYGYTF
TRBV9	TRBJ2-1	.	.	TGTGCCAGCAGCCCCCAGGGGGGCCGTTCCTACAATGAGCAGTTCTTC	CASSPQGGRSYNEQFF
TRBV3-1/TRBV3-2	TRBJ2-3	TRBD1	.	TGTGCCAGCAGCCCTCGACAGGGTAGAGGGAAAGATACGCAGTATTTT	CASSPRQGRGKDTQYF
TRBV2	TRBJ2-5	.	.	TGTGCCAGCATGGCCCCGTTCGAGGCGGGAGAGACCCAGTACTTC	CASMAPFEAGETQYF
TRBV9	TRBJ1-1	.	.	TGTGCCAGCAGCGTAGTGACCCAGGGCGCTGAAGCTTTCTTT	CASSVVTQGAEAFF
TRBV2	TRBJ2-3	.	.	TGTGCCAGCAAGCTAGCGGTGAGGGGGGATACGCAGTATTTT	CASKLAVRGDTQYF
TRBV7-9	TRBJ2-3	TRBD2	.	TGTGCCAGCAGCTTAAAAGGCGGGGGGGCAGATACGCAGTATTTT	CASSLKGGGADTQYF
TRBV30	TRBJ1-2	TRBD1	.	TGTGCCTGGAGTGTACGGGGGACAGGCCTATCCTATGGCTACACCTTC	CAWSVRGTGLSYGYTF
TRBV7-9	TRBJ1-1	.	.	TGTGCCAGCAGCTTCTGGGAGGGGAACACTGAAGCTTTCTTT	CASSFWEGNTEAFF
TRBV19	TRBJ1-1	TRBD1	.	TGTGCCAGTAGTTTAGCCGTGACAGGGAGGACTGAAGCTTTCTTT	CASSLAVTGRTEAFF
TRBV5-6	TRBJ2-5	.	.	TGTGCCAGCAGCCTGAGGAAAGAGACCCAGTACTTC	CASSLRKETQYF
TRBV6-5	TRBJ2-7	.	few	TGTGCCAGCGCCCTTCTACCTCCCTACGAGCAGTACTTC	CASALLPPYEQYF
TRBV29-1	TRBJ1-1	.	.	TGCAGCGTTGCTTACTTGAACACTGAAGCTTTCTTT	CSVAYLNTEAFF
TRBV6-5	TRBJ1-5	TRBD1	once	TGTGCCAGCAGGGGGACAGGGGTTAATCAGCCCCAGCATTTT	CASRGTGVNQPQHF
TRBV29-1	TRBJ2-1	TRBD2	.	TGCAGCGTTGAGGGGGAGGGCTCCTACAATGAGCAGTTCTTC	CSVEGEGSYNEQFF
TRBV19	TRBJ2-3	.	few	TGTGCCAGTAGTCAGGGCCAAACGCAGTATTTT	CASSQGQTQYF
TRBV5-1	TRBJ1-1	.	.	TGCGCCAGCAGCTTTAACGGGGGAACGAACACTGAAGCTTTCTTT	CASSFNGGTNTEAFF
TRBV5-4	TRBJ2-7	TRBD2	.	TGTGCCAGCAGCGGACTAGCGGGGGGGCGCGAGCAGTACTTC	CASSGLAGGREQYF
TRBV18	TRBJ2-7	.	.	TGTGCCAGCTCACCAAGCAGGGGAAACTACGAGCAGTACTTC	CASSPSRGNYEQYF
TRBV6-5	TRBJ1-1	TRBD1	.	TGTGCCAGCAGTCCCCCAAGGGGGCTGAACACTGAAGCTTTCTTT	CASSPPRGLNTEAFF
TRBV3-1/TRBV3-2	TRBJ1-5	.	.	TGTGCCAGCAGCCCTACAGGGAATAGCAATCAGCCCCAGCATTTT	CASSPTGNSNQPQHF
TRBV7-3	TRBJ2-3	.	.	TGTGCCAGCAGCACAGGGCCCACCACAGATACGCAGTATTTT	CASSTGPTTDTQYF
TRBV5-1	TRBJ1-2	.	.	TGCGCCAGCAGCTTGGGGCAGACACGCGACTATGGCTACACCTTC	CASSLGQTRDYGYTF
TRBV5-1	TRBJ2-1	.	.	TGCGCCACCCGGCGGGGAGACAGCGGATATGAAAGTGAGCAGTTCTTC	CATRRGDSGYESEQFF
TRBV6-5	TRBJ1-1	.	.	TGTGCCAGCAGATGGACAGCCACTGAAGCTTTCTTT	CASRWTATEAFF
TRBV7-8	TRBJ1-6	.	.	TGTGCCAGCAGCTTAACGGAGGGGAAGGACTCCTATAATTCACCCCTCCACTTT	CASSLTEGKDSYNSPLHF
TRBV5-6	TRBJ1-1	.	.	TGTGCCAGCAGCGAGACAGGCCTCACTGAAGCTTTCTTT	CASSETGLTEAFF
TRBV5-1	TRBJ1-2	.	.	TGCGCCAGCAGCTTGGTATCAGGGGATGGCTACACCTTC	CASSLVSGDGYTF
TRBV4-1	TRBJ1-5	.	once	TGCGCCAGCAGCCAAGGCCAGGTGGTCAATCAGCCCCAGCATTTT	CASSQGQVVNQPQHF
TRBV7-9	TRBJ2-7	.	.	TGTGCCAGCAGCGTGGGGACACCCGGCGAGCAGTACTTC	CASSVGTPGEQYF
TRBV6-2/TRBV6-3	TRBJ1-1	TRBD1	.	TGTGCCAGCAGCCCGGACAGGGGACCGACTGAAGCTTTCTTT	CASSPDRGPTEAFF
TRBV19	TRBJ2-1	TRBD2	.	TGTGCCAGTAGTATCGAGGCTAGCGGGTTCTCCTACAATGAGCAGTTCTTC	CASSIEASGFSYNEQFF
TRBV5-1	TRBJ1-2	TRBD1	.	TGCGCCAGCAGTCGCCGGGACAGGGGTTTAAATGGCTACACCTTC	CASSRRDRGLNGYTF
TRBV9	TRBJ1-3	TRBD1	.	TGTGCCAGCAGCGGGGACAGTGGTTCTGGAAACACCATATATTTT	CASSGDSGSGNTIYF
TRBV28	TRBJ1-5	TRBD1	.	TGTGCCAGCAGTTTACAGGGGGCAGGGAATCAGCCCCAGCATTTT	CASSLQGAGNQPQHF
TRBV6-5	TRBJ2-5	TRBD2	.	TGTGCCAGCAGTTATTCGGGGGGGCAAGAGACCCAGTACTTC	CASSYSGGQETQYF